The 19 T cell receptor beta chains reported below all come from one sample, sequenced in a study of T cells in narcolepsy. Libraries were prepared by immunoSEQ multiplex PCR; TCRdb keeps only in-frame clonotypes and omits some of them. This sample has 35,000 to 40,000 clones; approximately 86% occur once, and the top ten carry 1.5% to 2%. What was sequenced was CD45RA- memory CD4+ T cells from PBMCs. These TCRs come from a human donor with narcolepsy.

This chain's CDR3 is CASRGSGLAKNIQYF. The CDR3 DNA follows: TGTGCCAGCAGGGGCTCGGGCCTCGCCAAAAACATTCAGTACTTC. The chain uses TRBV6-5 and TRBJ2-4; D gene unclear. Trimming shortened V by 6 bases and J by 1 base, and 13 bases separated the two germline ends. The germline gives CDR1 MNHEY, CDR2 SVGAGI. The CDR3 contains 15 residues.

The rearrangement joins TRBV15 to TRBJ2-6; D not certain. Trimming took off 1 base at V and 0 bases at J, with 4 bases between the two ends. The CDR3 covers 15 residues. Germline CDR1 reads LNHNV; CDR2 reads YYDKDF (reference sequence). In nucleotides, the CDR3 is TGTGCCACCAGCAGAGCCAACTCTGGGGCCAACGTCCTGACTTTC. Translation: CATSRANSGANVLTF.

The chain employs TRBV9 and TRBJ2-1, with TRBD2 identical over 8 bases. The CDR3 totals 16 residues. Germline V gene sequence: CDR1 SGDLS, CDR2 YYNGEE. V trimming: 0 bases; J trimming: 3 bases; junction bases outside the gene matches: 5. The CDR3 DNA follows: TGTGCCAGCAGCGTAGTCCGCAGCGGGGGCTACAATGAGCAGTTCTTC. Its translation: CASSVVRSGGYNEQFF. The full variable domain, rest sourced from reference TRBV9 and TRBJ2-1, is DSGVTQTPKHLITATGQRVTLRCSPRSGDLSVYWYQQSLDQGLQFLIQYYNGEERAKGNILERFSAQQFPDLHSELNLSSLELGDSALYFCASSVVRSGGYNEQFFGPGTRLTVL.

The chain employs TRBV20-1 and TRBJ1-2; 7 positions match TRBD1. J gave up 4 bases and V 6 bases, and 2 bases lay outside the gene matches. The CDR3 has 11 residues. CDR1 is DFQATT, CDR2 SNEGSKA, per germline (reference sequence). The chain's CDR3 is CSARQGYGYTF. CDR3 in DNA: TGCAGTGCCCGACAGGGCTATGGCTACACCTTC.

The chain is built from TRBV2 and TRBJ2-7; 7 bases map to TRBD1. CDR3 size: 14 residues. Germline trimming cut 3 bases from V and 3 bases from J; bases unmatched to any gene: 5. The germline CDR1 and CDR2 sequences are SNHLY and FYNNEI. Written as DNA, the CDR3 is TGTGCCAGCAGTGAGACCCCAGGGGGCTACGAGCAGTACTTC. Encoded protein: CASSETPGGYEQYF.

This chain connects TRBV7-2 to TRBJ2-1; 8 positions agree with TRBD1. J was trimmed by 16 bases and V by 5 bases; bases with no gene match: 13. Germline values: CDR1 SGHTA, CDR2 FQGNSA. This CDR3 spans 13 amino acids. CDR3 coding DNA: TGTGCCAGCAGCCCCGGACAGGGACAAGGGAAATTCTTC. Translation gives CASSPGQGQGKFF.

The CDR3 spells CASSQSQGPRGRAGELFF. CDR3 in DNA: TGCGCCAGCAGTCAGTCTCAGGGCCCAAGGGGAAGGGCCGGGGAGCTGTTTTTT. V and J are TRBV23-1 and TRBJ2-2; TRBD1 might be the D (5 bases). TRBV23-1 is known as an ORF, though its function is uncertain. The CDR3 is 18 residues long. Between the trimmed V and J ends, which lost 3 bases and 6 bases, there was a span of 23 bases.

This chain connects TRBV7-2 to TRBJ2-7; D is ambiguous. The V and J ends lost 1 base and 1 base respectively, with 8 bases between them. The CDR3 has 14 residues. Germline V CDR1 and CDR2: SGHTA, FQGNSA. CDR3 sequence: CASSLVQVSYEQYF. DNA for the CDR3: TGTGCCAGCAGCTTAGTTCAGGTATCCTACGAGCAGTACTTC.

V and J are TRBV6-4 and TRBJ2-2, with a possible D match to TRBD1 (5 bases). Germline lookup yields CDR1 MRHNA and CDR2 SNTAGT. The CDR3 is 14 residues long. Deletions cut 3 bases from V and 1 base from J, with 6 bases between. The CDR3 spells CASSEGQNTGELFF. CDR3 DNA sequence: TGTGCCAGCAGTGAAGGACAGAACACCGGGGAGCTGTTTTTT.

The chain combines TRBV19 with TRBJ1-5; D gene unclear. V gave up 4 bases and J gave up 3 bases, with 7 bases separating them. The length of the CDR3 is 13 residues. The germline V gene encodes CDR1 LNHDA and CDR2 SQIVND (reference sequence). This CDR3 reads CASSTQTNQPQHF. The CDR3 region has the DNA TGTGCCAGTAGTACCCAGACCAATCAGCCCCAGCATTTT. The full variable domain, with the rest looked up from reference TRBV19 and TRBJ1-5, is DGGITQSPKYLFRKEGQNVTLSCEQNLNHDAMYWYRQDPGQGLRLIYYSQIVNDFQKGDIAEGYSVSREKKESFPLTVTSAQKNPTAFYLCASSTQTNQPQHFGDGTRLSIL.

The chain carries TRBV18 and TRBJ2-7; 13 bases line up with TRBD2. The J segment lost 6 bases and the V segment lost 1 base, leaving 3 bases of the junction unmatched. Germline CDR1 and CDR2: KGHSH and LQKENI. The CDR3 contains 15 residues. CDR3 in amino acids: CASSPRLAGGSEQYF. The DNA of the CDR3 is TGTGCCAGCTCACCACGACTAGCGGGGGGAAGCGAGCAGTACTTC.

The chain has TRBV7-8 and TRBJ2-7; 11 bases fit TRBD2. This CDR3 has 15 residues. CDR1 and CDR2 (germline): SGHVS, FQNEAQ. The V gene end was trimmed by 0 bases and the J gene end by 3 bases; junction bases not matched to a gene: 1. DNA of the CDR3: TGTGCCAGCAGCTTAGCCGGGACTAGCGGCTACGAGCAGTACTTC. Translation: CASSLAGTSGYEQYF.

The V and J genes are TRBV19 and TRBJ2-4; 10 bases match TRBD2. V lost 5 bases and J lost 6; bases outside the gene matches: 7. Germline V gene lookup returns CDR1 LNHDA and CDR2 SQIVND (reference sequence). CDR3 size: 15 residues. CDR3 nucleotides: TGTGCCAGTAGTTCAGCGGGGGGGCTGGTAAACATTCAGTACTTC. Translated: CASSSAGGLVNIQYF.

The chain combines TRBV7-2 with TRBJ1-4; D possibly corresponds to TRBD1 (5 bases). Trimming took off 5 bases at V and 2 bases at J, with 15 bases between the two ends. The germline CDR1 and CDR2 sequences are SGHTA and FQGNSA. The CDR3 totals 16 residues. CDR3 loop: CASSLGRQGTNEKLFF. Written as DNA, the CDR3 is TGTGCCAGCAGCCTCGGACGCCAGGGTACTAATGAAAAACTGTTTTTT.

This chain links TRBV7-8 with TRBJ2-2; 10 bases match TRBD1. Germline-derived CDR1 and CDR2 are SGHVS and FQNEAQ. This CDR3 comprises 15 residues. After removal of 4 bases from V and 4 bases from J, the junction contained 3 bases not matched to a gene. CDR3 nucleotides: TGTGCCAGCAGCTCGACAGGGGGCTTCACCGGGGAGCTGTTTTTT. Residues: CASSSTGGFTGELFF. Using reference TRBV7-8 and TRBJ2-2 for the parts outside the CDR3, the full variable domain is GAGVSQSPRYKVAKRGQDVALRCDPISGHVSLFWYQQALGQGPEFLTYFQNEAQLDKSGLPSDRFFAERPEGSVSTLKIQRTQQEDSAVYLCASSSTGGFTGELFFGEGSRLTVL.

CDR3 sequence reads: CATSPVRQGQGRTNTEAFF. The CDR3, as DNA: TGTGCCACCAGCCCAGTTAGACAGGGACAGGGTAGGACTAACACTGAAGCTTTCTTT. The J gene is TRBJ1-1, the V gene TRBV15, with 9 bases identical to TRBD1. Per the germline V gene, CDR1 is LNHNV and CDR2 is YYDKDF (reference sequence). V lost 5 bases to trimming and J lost 2 bases; unmatched junction nucleotides: 18. The length of the CDR3 is 19 residues. The entire variable domain, with the rest obtained from reference TRBV15 and TRBJ1-1, is as follows: DAMVIQNPRYQVTQFGKPVTLSCSQTLNHNVMYWYQQKSSQAPKLLFHYYDKDFNNEADTPDNFQSRRPNTSFCFLDIRSPGLGDTAMYLCATSPVRQGQGRTNTEAFFGQGTRLTVV.

This chain links TRBV5-1 with TRBJ2-5; either TRBD1 or TRBD2 may supply D (6 bases each). Between the trimmed V and J ends, which lost 4 bases and 4 bases, there was a span of 17 bases. The CDR3 has 15 residues. CDR1 is SGHRS and CDR2 is YFSETQ in the germline V gene. The CDR3 region has the DNA TGCGCCAGCAGCGCCGCCCCGGGGGCTCTAGAGACCCAGTACTTC. Protein sequence: CASSAAPGALETQYF.

This chain connects TRBV6-1 to TRBJ2-5, with 9 bases that match TRBD1. The DNA end favors TRBJ2-7, so the J call may be wrong. Germline CDR1 is MNHNS and CDR2 is SASEGT. The CDR3 runs to 15 residues. CDR3 sequence (DNA): TGTGCCAGCAGTCCCCGGGACAGGGATCGGAACGAGCAGTACTTC. Translated, it gives CASSPRDRDRNEQYF.

Concerning this clone itself: A junction end diverges from the germline sequence, so it may reflect a read error. V usage is TRBV7-7 and J usage is TRBJ2-5; perhaps TRBD1 as D (6 bases). The germline CDR1 and CDR2 sequences are SSHAT and FNYEAQ (reference sequence). The CDR3 is made up of 14 amino acids. CDR3 coding DNA: TGTGCTAGCAGCTCTGTGGACAGCCAAGAGACCCAGTACTTC. Translating it yields CASSSVDSQETQYF.